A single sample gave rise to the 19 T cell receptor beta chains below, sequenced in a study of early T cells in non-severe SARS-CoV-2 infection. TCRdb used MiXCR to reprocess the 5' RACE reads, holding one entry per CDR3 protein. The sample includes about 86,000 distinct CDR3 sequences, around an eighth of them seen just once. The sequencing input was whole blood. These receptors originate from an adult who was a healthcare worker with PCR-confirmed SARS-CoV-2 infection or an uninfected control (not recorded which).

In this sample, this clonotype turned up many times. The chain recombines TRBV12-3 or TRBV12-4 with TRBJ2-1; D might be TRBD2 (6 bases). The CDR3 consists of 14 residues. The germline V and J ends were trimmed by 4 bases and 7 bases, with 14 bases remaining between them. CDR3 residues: CASSSPGEGNEQFF. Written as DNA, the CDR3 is TGTGCCAGCAGTTCCCCGGGAGAGGGTAATGAGCAGTTCTTC.

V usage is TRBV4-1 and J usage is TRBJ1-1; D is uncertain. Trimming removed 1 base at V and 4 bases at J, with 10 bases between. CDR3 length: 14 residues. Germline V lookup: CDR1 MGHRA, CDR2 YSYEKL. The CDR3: CASSQVRFGTEAFF. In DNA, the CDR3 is TGCGCCAGCAGCCAAGTAAGGTTTGGCACTGAAGCTTTCTTT.

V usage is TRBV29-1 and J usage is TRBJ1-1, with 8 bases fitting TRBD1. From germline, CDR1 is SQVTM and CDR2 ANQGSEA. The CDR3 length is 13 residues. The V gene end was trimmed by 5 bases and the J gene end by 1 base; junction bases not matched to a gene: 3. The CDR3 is CSVNRGRNTEAFF. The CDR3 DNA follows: TGCAGCGTTAACAGGGGGAGGAACACTGAAGCTTTCTTT.

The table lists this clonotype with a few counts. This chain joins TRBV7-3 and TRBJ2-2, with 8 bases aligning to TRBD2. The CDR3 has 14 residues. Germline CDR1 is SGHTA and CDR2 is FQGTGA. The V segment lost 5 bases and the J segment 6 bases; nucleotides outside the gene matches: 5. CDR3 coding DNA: TGTGCCAGCAGCCGGGAGGGCCGTTCCGGGGAGCTGTTTTTT. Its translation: CASSREGRSGELFF. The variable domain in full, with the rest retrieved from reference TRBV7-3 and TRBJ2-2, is GAGVSQTPSNKVTEKGKYVELRCDPISGHTALYWYRQSLGQGPEFLIYFQGTGAADDSGLPNDRFFAVRPEGSVSTLKIQRTERGDSAVYLCASSREGRSGELFFGEGSRLTVL.

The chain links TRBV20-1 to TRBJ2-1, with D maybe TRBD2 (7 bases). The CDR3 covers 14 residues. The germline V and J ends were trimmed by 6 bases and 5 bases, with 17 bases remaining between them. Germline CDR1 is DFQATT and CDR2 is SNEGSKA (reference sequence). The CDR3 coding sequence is TGCAGTGCAACTAAGGGGGGGATAAACAATGAGCAGTTCTTC. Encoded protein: CSATKGGINNEQFF.

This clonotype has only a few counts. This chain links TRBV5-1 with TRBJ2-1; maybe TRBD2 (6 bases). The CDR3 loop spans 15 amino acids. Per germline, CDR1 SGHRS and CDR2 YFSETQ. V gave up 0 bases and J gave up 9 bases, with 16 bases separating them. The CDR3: CASSLVGSRRGEQFF. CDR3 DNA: TGCGCCAGCAGCTTGGTGGGTAGCAGGAGGGGTGAGCAGTTCTTC.

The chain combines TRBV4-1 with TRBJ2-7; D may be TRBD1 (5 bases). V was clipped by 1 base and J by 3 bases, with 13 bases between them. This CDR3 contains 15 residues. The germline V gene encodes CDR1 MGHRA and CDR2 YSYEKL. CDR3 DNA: TGCGCCAGCAGCCAAGGTGTGGACACCTTCTACGAGCAGTACTTC. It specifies CASSQGVDTFYEQYF.

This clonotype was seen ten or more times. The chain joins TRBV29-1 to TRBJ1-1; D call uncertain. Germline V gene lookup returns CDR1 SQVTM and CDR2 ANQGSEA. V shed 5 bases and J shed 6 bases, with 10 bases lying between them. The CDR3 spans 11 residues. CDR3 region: CSVFPTSEAFF. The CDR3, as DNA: TGCAGCGTTTTCCCCACCTCTGAAGCTTTCTTT.

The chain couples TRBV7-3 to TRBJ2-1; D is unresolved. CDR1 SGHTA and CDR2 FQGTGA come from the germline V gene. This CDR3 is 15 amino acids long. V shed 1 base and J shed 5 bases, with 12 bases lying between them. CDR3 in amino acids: CASSLSLSDHNEQFF. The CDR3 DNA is TGTGCCAGCAGCTTAAGCCTCTCCGACCACAATGAGCAGTTCTTC.

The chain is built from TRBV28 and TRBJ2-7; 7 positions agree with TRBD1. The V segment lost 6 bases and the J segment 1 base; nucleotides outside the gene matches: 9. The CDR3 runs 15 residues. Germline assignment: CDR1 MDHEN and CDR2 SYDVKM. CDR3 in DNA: TGTGCCAGCAGGAGAACCGGGACAGAGTCCTACGAGCAGTACTTC. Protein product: CASRRTGTESYEQYF.

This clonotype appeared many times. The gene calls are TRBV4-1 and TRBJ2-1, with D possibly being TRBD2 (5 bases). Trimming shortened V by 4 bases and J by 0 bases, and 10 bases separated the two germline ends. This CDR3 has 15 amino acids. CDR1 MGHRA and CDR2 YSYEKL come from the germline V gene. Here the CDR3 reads CASSLTEVSYNEQFF. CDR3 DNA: TGCGCCAGCAGCCTTACGGAGGTCTCCTACAATGAGCAGTTCTTC.

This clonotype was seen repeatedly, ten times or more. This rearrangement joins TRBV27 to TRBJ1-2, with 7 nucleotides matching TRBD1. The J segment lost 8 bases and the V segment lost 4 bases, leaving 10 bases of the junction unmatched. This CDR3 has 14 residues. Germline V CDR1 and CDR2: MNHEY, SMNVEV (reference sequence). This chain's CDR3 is CASSSLRGLDGYTF. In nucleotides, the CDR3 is TGTGCCAGCAGTTCCCTAAGGGGGCTGGACGGCTACACCTTC.

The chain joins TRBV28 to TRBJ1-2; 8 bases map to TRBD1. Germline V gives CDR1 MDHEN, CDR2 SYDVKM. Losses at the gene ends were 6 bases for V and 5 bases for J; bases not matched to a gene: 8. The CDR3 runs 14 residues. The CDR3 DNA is TGTGCCAGCAGACGCGACAGGGGACCATATGGCTACACCTTC. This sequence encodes CASRRDRGPYGYTF.

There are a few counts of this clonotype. In DNA form, the CDR3 reads TGTGCCAGCAGTTCAACCATTACGAACACTGAAGCTTTCTTT. The encoded protein is CASSSTITNTEAFF. The chain carries TRBV27 and TRBJ1-1, with D hard to call. Trimming removed 4 bases at V and 1 base at J, with 10 bases between. The germline gives CDR1 MNHEY, CDR2 SMNVEV (reference sequence). The length of the CDR3 is 14 residues.

CDR3 bases: TGCGCCAGCGGGGGACAGACGAACACTGAAGCTTTCTTT. Translation gives CASGGQTNTEAFF. The chain employs TRBV5-1 and TRBJ1-1, with TRBD1 identical over 7 bases. The V segment lost 7 bases and the J segment 1 base; nucleotides outside the gene matches: 4. The CDR3 covers 13 residues. Germline loops: CDR1 SGHRS, CDR2 YFSETQ.

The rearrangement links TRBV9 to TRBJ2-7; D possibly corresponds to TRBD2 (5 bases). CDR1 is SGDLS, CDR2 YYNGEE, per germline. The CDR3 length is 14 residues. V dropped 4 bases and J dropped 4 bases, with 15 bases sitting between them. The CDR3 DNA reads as TGTGCCAGCAGCCCCCGGGCTTCGGGGTACGAGCAGTACTTC. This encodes CASSPRASGYEQYF.

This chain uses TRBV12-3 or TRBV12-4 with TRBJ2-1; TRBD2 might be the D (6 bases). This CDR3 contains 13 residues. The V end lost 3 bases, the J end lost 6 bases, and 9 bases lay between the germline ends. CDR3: CASSFGTPNEQFF. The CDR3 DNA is TGTGCCAGCAGTTTCGGGACTCCCAATGAGCAGTTCTTC.

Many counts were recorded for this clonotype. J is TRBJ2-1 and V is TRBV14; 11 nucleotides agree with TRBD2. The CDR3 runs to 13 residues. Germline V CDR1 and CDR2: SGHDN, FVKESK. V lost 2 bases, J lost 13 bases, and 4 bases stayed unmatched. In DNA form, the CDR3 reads TGTGCCAGCAGCCAATTTCTAGCGGGGGGACAGTTCTTC. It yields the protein CASSQFLAGGQFF.

CDR3 sequence reads: CSATGRTAYEQYF. As DNA, the CDR3 is TGCAGTGCTACCGGACGGACAGCTTACGAGCAGTACTTC. The chain couples TRBV20-1 to TRBJ2-7, with a tentative D call TRBD1 (6 bases). The CDR3 spans 13 residues. CDR1 and CDR2 from the germline V gene are DFQATT and SNEGSKA (reference sequence). Trimming stripped 4 bases from V and 4 bases from J, with 14 bases between.